The clone carrying this TCR beta chain turned up a few times. TCRdb reanalysed the RT-PCR reads using MiXCR and keeps one entry per CDR3 protein. The sample has about 610,000 distinct CDR3 sequences; roughly 15% are singletons. Trimming removed 0 bases at V and 3 bases at J, with 17 bases between. The germline V gene has CDR1 DFQATT and CDR2 SNEGSKA (reference sequence). The CDR3 is 16 residues long. The data originate from a study of response to subunit inactivated influenza vaccine. The rearrangement uses TRBV20-1 and TRBJ2-5, with D perhaps being TRBD1 or TRBD2 (5 bases each). This material consisted of PBMCs from blood, taken 11 to 12 days after vaccination. The source of this sequence is a man aged 45-65 years who received an inactivated influenza vaccine. As DNA, the CDR3 is TGCAGTGCTAGAGATAGGGGTATTCGAGGGGAAGAGACCCAGTACTTC. Translating gives CSARDRGIRGEETQYF.